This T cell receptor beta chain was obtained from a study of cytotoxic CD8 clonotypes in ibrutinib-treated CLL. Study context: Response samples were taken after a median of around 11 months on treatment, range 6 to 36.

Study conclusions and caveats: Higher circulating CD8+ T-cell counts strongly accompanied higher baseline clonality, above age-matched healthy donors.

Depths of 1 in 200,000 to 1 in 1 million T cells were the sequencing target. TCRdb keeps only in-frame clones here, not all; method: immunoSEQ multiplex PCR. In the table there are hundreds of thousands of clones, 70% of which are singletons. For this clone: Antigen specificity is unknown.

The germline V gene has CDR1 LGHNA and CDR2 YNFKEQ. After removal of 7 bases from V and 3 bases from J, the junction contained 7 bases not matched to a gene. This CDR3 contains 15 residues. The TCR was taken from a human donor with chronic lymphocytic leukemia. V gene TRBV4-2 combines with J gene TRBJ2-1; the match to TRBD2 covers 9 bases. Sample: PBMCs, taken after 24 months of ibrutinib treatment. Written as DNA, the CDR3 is TGTGCCAGCACCCCGACTAGCGGTAGCTACAATGAGCAGTTCTTC. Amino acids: CASTPTSGSYNEQFF.